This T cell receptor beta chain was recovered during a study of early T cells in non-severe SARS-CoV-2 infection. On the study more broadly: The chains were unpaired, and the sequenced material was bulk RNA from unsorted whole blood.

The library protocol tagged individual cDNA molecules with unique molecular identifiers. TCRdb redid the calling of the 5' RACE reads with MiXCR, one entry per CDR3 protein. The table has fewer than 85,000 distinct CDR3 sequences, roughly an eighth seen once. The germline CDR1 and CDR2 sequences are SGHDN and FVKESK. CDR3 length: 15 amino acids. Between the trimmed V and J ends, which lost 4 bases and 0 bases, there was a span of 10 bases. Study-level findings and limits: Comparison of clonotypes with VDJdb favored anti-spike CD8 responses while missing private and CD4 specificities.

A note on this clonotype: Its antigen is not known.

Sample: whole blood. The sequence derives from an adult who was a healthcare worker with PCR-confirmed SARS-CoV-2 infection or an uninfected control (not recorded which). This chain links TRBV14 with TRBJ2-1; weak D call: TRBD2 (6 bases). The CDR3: CASSLRGSSYNEQFF. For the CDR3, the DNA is TGTGCCAGCAGCCTTCGGGGGAGCTCCTACAATGAGCAGTTCTTC. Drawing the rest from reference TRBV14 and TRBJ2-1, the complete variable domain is EAGVTQFPSHSVIEKGQTVTLRCDPISGHDNLYWYRRVMGKEIKFLLHFVKESKQDESGMPNNRFLAERTGGTYSTLKVQPAELEDSGVYFCASSLRGSSYNEQFFGPGTRLTVL.